This T cell receptor (beta chain) was obtained from a study of blood T cell repertoires in COVID-19. Study background: Samples came from the United States, Italy and Spain, spanning acute and convalescent COVID-19. From T cells, B-cell-depleted T cells, or PBMCs came the material, which was cDNA or gDNA.

V was cut by 4 bases and J by 4 bases, with 15 bases left in between. Looked up from germline, CDR1 is KGHDR and CDR2 is SFDVKD. The CDR3 is 15 amino acids. In the authors' methods: Reference gene primer amplification gave estimated nucleated cell counts. Generated by immunoSEQ multiplex PCR, the TCRdb table keeps only in-frame clones and is missing some. V and J calls and clone size come straight from that table; D and trimming were deduced from the DNA. In the table there are 300,000 or so clones, around 87% of which are singletons. This TCR was sampled from a woman in her forties or fifties who had recovered from COVID-19. The material sequenced was peripheral blood. This rearrangement joins TRBV24-1 to TRBJ1-1, with a weak D call TRBD1 (5 bases). CDR3 in amino acids: CATSEGGAGGTEAFF. The CDR3 nucleotides are TGTGCCACCAGTGAGGGAGGGGCCGGGGGCACTGAAGCTTTCTTT.